Below are 15 T cell receptor beta chains sequenced from a single sample in a study of blood T cell repertoires in COVID-19. Produced via immunoSEQ multiplex PCR; TCRdb's table is partial and in-frame only. Of some 460,000 clones listed, roughly nine tenths are singletons. The sequencing sample was made of PBMCs or T cells enriched from blood (not recorded which). The receptors stem from a young woman with acute COVID-19.

Only one count was recorded for this clone. The genes are TRBV7-9 and TRBJ1-5; 7 bases fit TRBD1. CDR3 size: 14 residues. Trimming cost V 5 bases and J 4 bases; bases outside gene matches: 5. Germline loops: CDR1 SEHNR, CDR2 FQNEAQ (reference sequence). Here the CDR3 reads CASSQTGLNQPQHF. CDR3 nucleotides: TGTGCCAGCAGCCAGACAGGGCTGAATCAGCCCCAGCATTTT.

The chain employs TRBV3-1 (or the pseudogene TRBV3-2) and TRBJ2-3; TRBD2 aligns across 9 bases. Germline trimming cut 4 bases from V and 4 bases from J; bases unmatched to any gene: 6. The germline V gene encodes CDR1 LGHDT and CDR2 YNNKEL (reference sequence). CDR3 length: 15 amino acids. The CDR3: CASSLQGGGADTQYF. The CDR3 DNA reads as TGTGCCAGCAGCCTCCAAGGCGGGGGGGCAGATACGCAGTATTTT.

The chain joins TRBV27 to TRBJ1-2; possible D gene TRBD1, 6 bases. The CDR3 covers 13 residues. In germline, CDR1 is MNHEY, CDR2 SMNVEV (reference sequence). Trimming took 2 bases from V and 6 from J, leaving 10 bases between them. In DNA, the CDR3 is TGTGCCAGCAGTTTAGCAGGGGAGCATGGCTACACCTTC. It yields the protein CASSLAGEHGYTF.

This rearrangement joins TRBV5-8 to TRBJ2-5, with a tentative D call TRBD1 (5 bases). Germline V gene lookup returns CDR1 SGHTS and CDR2 YDEGEE. CDR3 length: 13 amino acids. With 2 bases removed from V and 1 base from J, the gap between germline ends came to 6 bases. The CDR3 region has the DNA TGTGCCAGCAGCTTAGACAGCCAAGAGACCCAGTACTTC. Protein product: CASSLDSQETQYF.

This clone was seen once. The chain uses TRBV27 and TRBJ2-7; 9 bases are a match to TRBD2. V shed 6 bases, J shed 3 bases, and the junction held 9 bases outside the gene matches. CDR1 is MNHEY, CDR2 SMNVEV, per germline (reference sequence). This CDR3 comprises 15 residues. This CDR3 is CASRPHSGRIYEQYF. The CDR3 DNA reads as TGTGCCAGCAGACCTCATAGCGGGAGAATCTACGAGCAGTACTTC.

V usage is TRBV6-1 and J usage is TRBJ2-3, with D possibly matching TRBD1 (6 bases). Between the trimmed V and J ends, which lost 2 bases and 4 bases, there was a span of 13 bases. The CDR3 extends over 15 amino acids. The germline gives CDR1 MNHNS, CDR2 SASEGT. The chain's CDR3 is CASSEQGLQSDTQYF. For the CDR3, the DNA is TGTGCCAGCAGTGAACAGGGGCTTCAGTCAGATACGCAGTATTTT.

The genes are TRBV19 and TRBJ1-5; TRBD1 matches 7 bases. After removal of 5 bases from V and 1 base from J, the junction contained 8 bases not matched to a gene. The length of the CDR3 is 16 residues. Germline assignment: CDR1 LNHDA and CDR2 SQIVND (reference sequence). CDR3 residues: CASSATGLVSNQPQHF. In nucleotides, the CDR3 is TGTGCCAGTAGTGCGACAGGGTTGGTAAGCAATCAGCCCCAGCATTTT.

CDR3 loop: CATTSTTGNYGYTF. DNA of the CDR3: TGTGCCACCACTTCTACCACAGGGAACTATGGCTACACCTTC. This chain links TRBV24-1 with TRBJ1-2; D is perhaps TRBD1 (6 bases). The CDR3 runs to 14 residues. CDR1 and CDR2 from the germline V gene are KGHDR and SFDVKD. V was clipped by 8 bases and J by 2 bases, with 14 bases between them.

V and J are TRBV28 and TRBJ2-3; D possibly corresponds to TRBD2 (7 bases). The CDR3 extends over 14 amino acids. V was cut by 8 bases and J by 2 bases, with 14 bases left in between. Germline V gene data show CDR1 as MDHEN and CDR2 as SYDVKM. The CDR3 loop reads CASHEGGITDTQYF. The CDR3 DNA is TGTGCCAGCCATGAGGGGGGGATCACAGATACGCAGTATTTT.

This rearrangement joins TRBV2 to TRBJ2-7, with a possible D match to TRBD1 (6 bases). This CDR3 contains 13 residues. V lost 6 bases and J 5 bases, leaving 14 bases between the germline ends. Per the germline V gene, CDR1 is SNHLY and CDR2 is FYNNEI. The CDR3 here is CASRGRGSHEQYF. In nucleotides, the CDR3 is TGTGCCAGCAGAGGCAGGGGTAGCCACGAGCAGTACTTC.

The V gene is TRBV11-3, the J gene TRBJ2-3; 9 nucleotides agree with TRBD1. Germline CDR1 and CDR2: SGHNT and YENEEA. V lost 4 bases to trimming and J lost 3 bases; unmatched junction nucleotides: 5. The CDR3 loop spans 15 amino acids. The CDR3 nucleotides are TGTGCCAGCAGCTCCGGGACAGGGCGTACAGATACGCAGTATTTT. Protein: CASSSGTGRTDTQYF.

This sequence joins TRBV11-3 and TRBJ2-2; TRBD1 matches at 10 bases. Germline trimming cut 5 bases from V and 2 bases from J; bases unmatched to any gene: 11. The CDR3 has 18 amino acids. Germline V gene lookup returns CDR1 SGHNT and CDR2 YENEEA. The CDR3 nucleotides read TGTGCCAGCAGCCATATGGTGGGACAGGGGACAAACACCGGGGAGCTGTTTTTT. Its protein is CASSHMVGQGTNTGELFF.

The chain uses TRBV4-1 and TRBJ2-2; 7 nucleotides agree with TRBD2. CDR1 MGHRA and CDR2 YSYEKL come from the germline V gene. The CDR3 consists of 17 residues. The J segment lost 2 bases and the V segment lost 10 bases, leaving 16 bases of the junction unmatched. The CDR3 coding sequence is TGCGCCACAACGGCAAGGACCGGACTAGTAAACACCGGGGAGCTGTTTTTT. This encodes CATTARTGLVNTGELFF.

The V call is TRBV19, the J call TRBJ1-2; 11 nucleotides line up with TRBD1. V was clipped by 3 bases and J by 1 base; unmatched bases: 1. This CDR3 comprises 15 residues. Per the germline V gene, CDR1 is LNHDA and CDR2 is SQIVND (reference sequence). The CDR3 bases are TGTGCCAGTAGTATGGGGACAGGGGGTAACTATGGCTACACCTTC. Translating gives CASSMGTGGNYGYTF.

The gene calls are TRBV3-1 (or the pseudogene TRBV3-2) and TRBJ2-5; D gene uncertain. Germline-derived CDR1 and CDR2 are LGHDT and YNNKEL (reference sequence). V was shortened by 0 bases and J by 4 bases, with 15 bases between the two germline ends. The CDR3 is 16 residues long. The CDR3 DNA reads as TGTGCCAGCAGCCAAGATATTGCGGTAGCAAGAGAGACCCAGTACTTC. Protein: CASSQDIAVARETQYF.